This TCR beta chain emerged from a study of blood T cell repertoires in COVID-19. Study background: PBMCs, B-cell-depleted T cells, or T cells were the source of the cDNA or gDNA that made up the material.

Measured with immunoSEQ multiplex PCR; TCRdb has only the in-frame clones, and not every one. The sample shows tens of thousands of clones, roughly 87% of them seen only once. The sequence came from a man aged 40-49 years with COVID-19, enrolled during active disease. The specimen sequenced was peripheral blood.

The CDR3 DNA reads as TGTGCCAGCAGTTTAGGGGACAGTACTAATGAAAAACTGTTTTTT. Encoded protein: CASSLGDSTNEKLFF. The J gene is TRBJ1-4, the V gene TRBV28; the match to TRBD1 covers 7 bases. The germline gives CDR1 MDHEN, CDR2 SYDVKM. V gave up 2 bases and J gave up 2 bases; unmatched junction bases: 2. The CDR3 has 15 residues. Based on the CDR3 plus reference TRBV28 and TRBJ1-4, the full variable domain is DVKVTQSSRYLVKRTGEKVFLECVQDMDHENMFWYRQDPGLGLRLIYFSYDVKMKEKGDIPEGYSVSREKKERFSLILESASTNQTSMYLCASSLGDSTNEKLFFGSGTQLSVL.